The rows below give T cell receptor beta chains drawn from one sample of a study of low-dose radiotherapy and immunotherapy resistance in tumors. Via MiXCR, TCRdb re-called the reads, giving one row per CDR3 protein. Seen here are approximately 45,000 distinct CDR3 sequences, 25% to 30% observed once, and the top ten hold roughly 9.1%. Source: PBMCs, taken after low-dose radiotherapy plus immunotherapy. The origin of the receptors is a male donor with prostate cancer. The CDR3 runs from the conserved cysteine through the conserved F or W. Fields, in order: J gene, D gene, V gene, clone size, CDR3 protein, CDR3 DNA. The D gene is left open where the match is weak. The size entry is marked missing in some rows and otherwise reads once, few, many or a size class.

TRBJ2-6 | - | TRBV6-8 | many | CASSPRGSGANVLTF | TGTGCCAGCAGTCCCCGCGGCTCTGGGGCCAACGTCCTGACTTTC
TRBJ2-2 | - | TRBV12-3/TRBV12-4 | many | CASSPRRVAMGTGELFF | TGTGCCAGCAGCCCTCGAAGGGTAGCGATGGGCACCGGGGAGCTGTTTTTT
TRBJ1-2 | - | TRBV20-1 | - | CSAIAGNANYGYTF | TGCAGTGCCATAGCAGGGAATGCTAACTATGGCTACACCTTC
TRBJ2-7 | - | TRBV6-7 | many | CASSYESYSYEQYF | TGTGCCAGCAGTTACGAGTCCTACTCCTACGAGCAGTACTTC
TRBJ1-2 | TRBD1 | TRBV7-9 | many | CASSSHRDRGNLDYGYTF | TGTGCCAGCAGCTCACACCGGGACAGGGGAAATCTTGACTATGGCTACACCTTC
TRBJ2-1 | TRBD2 | TRBV20-1 | many | CSARTSGSYNEQFF | TGCAGTGCTCGGACTAGCGGCTCCTACAATGAGCAGTTCTTC
TRBJ2-1 | TRBD2 | TRBV14 | many | CASSLSGRVGGNEQFF | TGTGCCAGCAGCCTTAGCGGGAGAGTCGGGGGTAATGAGCAGTTCTTC
TRBJ2-5 | - | TRBV9 | - | CARAIGRAQETQYF | TGTGCCAGGGCTATCGGCAGGGCCCAAGAGACCCAGTACTTC
TRBJ2-1 | TRBD2 | TRBV11-2 | many | CASSLDASGREQFF | TGTGCCAGCAGCTTAGATGCTAGCGGGAGGGAGCAGTTCTTC
TRBJ2-3 | TRBD2 | TRBV5-6 | - | CASSLVSGGLTDTQYF | TGTGCCAGCAGCTTGGTTAGCGGGGGGCTAACAGATACGCAGTATTTT
TRBJ2-7 | - | TRBV7-8 | many | CASSLGSGTLYEQYF | TGTGCCAGCAGCTTAGGATCTGGAACCCTCTACGAGCAGTACTTC
TRBJ1-1 | - | TRBV5-1 | - | CASSFDMNTEAFF | TGCGCCAGCAGCTTCGATATGAACACTGAAGCTTTCTTT
TRBJ2-7 | TRBD1 | TRBV2 | medium-sized | CASNPDRGWIEQYF | TGTGCCAGCAACCCCGACAGGGGTTGGATCGAGCAGTACTTC
TRBJ2-5 | TRBD2 | TRBV5-1 | many | CASSWGGTEQETQYF | TGCGCCAGCAGCTGGGGGGGGACGGAGCAAGAGACCCAGTACTTC
TRBJ2-7 | TRBD2 | TRBV7-9 | many | CASGREGNEQYF | TGTGCCAGCGGTCGGGAGGGAAACGAGCAGTACTTC
TRBJ2-3 | TRBD2 | TRBV10-1 | many | CASSEKGLAVSDTQYF | TGCGCCAGCAGTGAGAAGGGACTAGCCGTTTCAGATACGCAGTATTTT
TRBJ2-4 | TRBD1 | TRBV5-1 | many | CASSWSGQGRSKNIQYF | TGCGCCAGCAGCTGGTCAGGACAGGGCCGGAGCAAAAACATTCAGTACTTC
TRBJ2-3 | - | TRBV7-2 | many | CASSLDLQFTDTQYF | TGTGCCAGCAGCTTAGATTTGCAGTTCACAGATACGCAGTATTTT
TRBJ1-1 | - | TRBV5-1 | many | CASSSGQLNTEAFF | TGCGCCAGCAGCTCCGGACAGCTGAACACTGAAGCTTTCTTT
TRBJ2-5 | - | TRBV5-1 | many | CASSFRGSPPETQYF | TGCGCCAGCAGCTTTCGAGGGTCCCCTCCAGAGACCCAGTACTTC
TRBJ2-7 | - | TRBV28 | - | CASNGVFRRGEQYF | TGTGCCAGCAATGGGGTCTTCCGAAGGGGCGAGCAGTACTTC
TRBJ2-7 | TRBD2 | TRBV20-1 | many | CSARFGLVSEQYF | TGCAGTGCTAGATTCGGACTAGTAAGCGAGCAGTACTTC
TRBJ2-1 | TRBD2 | TRBV3-1 | many | CASSQMTSGGNEQFF | TGTGCCAGCAGCCAAATGACTAGCGGGGGTAATGAGCAGTTCTTC
TRBJ2-1 | TRBD1 | TRBV30 | - | CAYGQGPGNEQFF | TGTGCCTACGGACAGGGTCCCGGCAATGAGCAGTTCTTC
TRBJ2-5 | TRBD2 | TRBV7-9 | many | CASSLAVSGGYQETQYF | TGTGCCAGCAGCTTAGCAGTTAGCGGGGGCTACCAAGAGACCCAGTACTTC